These 32 T cell receptor beta chains share one sample of origin, sequenced in a study of blood T cell repertoires in COVID-19. Libraries were prepared by immunoSEQ multiplex PCR; TCRdb keeps only in-frame clonotypes and omits some of them. This table has some 350,000 clones, 90% to 95% appearing once. The sequenced sample consisted of peripheral blood. Every receptor here comes from a woman between 18 and 30 years old who had recovered from COVID-19.

This clone was counted a single time. The chain links TRBV2 to TRBJ2-1, with 7 bases identical to TRBD1. The germline gives CDR1 SNHLY, CDR2 FYNNEI. J lost 4 bases, V lost 8 bases, and 8 bases had no gene match. This CDR3 has 14 amino acids. Here the CDR3 reads CASYIGTEYNEQFF. The CDR3 DNA follows: TGTGCCAGCTACATTGGGACAGAATACAATGAGCAGTTCTTC.

The V gene is TRBV19, the J gene TRBJ1-5; D is possibly TRBD1 (6 bases). This CDR3 is 15 amino acids long. CDR1 is LNHDA and CDR2 is SQIVND in the germline V gene (reference sequence). V was shortened by 4 bases and J by 3 bases, with 13 bases between the two germline ends. CDR3 in amino acids: CASSKDRILNQPQHF. The DNA for the CDR3 is TGTGCCAGTAGTAAGGACAGAATTCTCAATCAGCCCCAGCATTTT.

The chain uses TRBV4-2 and TRBJ2-1, with 11 bases matching TRBD2. The CDR3 is made up of 16 amino acids. The germline V gene has CDR1 LGHNA and CDR2 YNFKEQ. Trimming at V came to 4 bases and at J to 6 bases, leaving 8 bases not matched to a gene. The CDR3 DNA sequence: TGTGCCAGCAGCCCATTTACTAGCGGGAGTATCAATGAGCAGTTCTTC. This translates into CASSPFTSGSINEQFF.

The CDR3 here is CASSPELAVGGNTIYF. CDR3 nucleotides: TGTGCCAGCAGCCCGGAGCTGGCAGTTGGTGGAAACACCATATATTTT. This chain uses TRBV5-4 with TRBJ1-3; D remains unclear. The CDR3 covers 16 residues. The germline V gene has CDR1 SGHNT and CDR2 YYREEE (reference sequence). V lost 4 bases and J lost 3, with 17 bases in between.

The CDR3 protein is CASSSRTSGKGEQYV. In DNA, the CDR3 is TGTGCCAGCAGCTCGAGGACTAGCGGGAAGGGCGAGCAGTACGTC. The chain carries TRBV5-4 and TRBJ2-7; 12 nucleotides match TRBD2. Trimming at V came to 3 bases and at J to 6 bases, leaving 7 bases not matched to a gene. Germline CDR1 is SGHNT and CDR2 is YYREEE (reference sequence). The CDR3 spans 15 residues.

The table lists this clone with a count of one. The chain employs TRBV3-1 (or the pseudogene TRBV3-2) and TRBJ2-1; 7 nucleotides align to TRBD2. This CDR3 comprises 15 residues. The V and J ends lost 3 bases and 3 bases, in that order; junction bases with no gene match: 5. Germline V gene lookup returns CDR1 LGHDT and CDR2 YNNKEL (reference sequence). CDR3 residues: CASSQGGTLYNEQFF. DNA for the CDR3: TGTGCCAGCAGCCAGGGGGGGACTCTCTACAATGAGCAGTTCTTC.

The V and J genes are TRBV6-5 and TRBJ1-2, with TRBD1 matching over 7 bases. CDR3 length: 14 amino acids. With V trimmed by 2 bases and J by 2 bases, 2 bases remained unmatched. The germline CDR1 and CDR2 sequences are MNHEY and SVGAGI. The DNA of the CDR3 is TGTGCCAGCAGTTACGGGGACAGAAACTATGGCTACACCTTC. Amino acids: CASSYGDRNYGYTF.

This clone was seen a few times. CDR3 amino acids: CASSHRAGNQPQHF. For the CDR3, the DNA is TGTGCCAGCAGTCACAGGGCCGGCAATCAGCCCCAGCATTTT. The rearrangement uses TRBV6-2 or TRBV6-3 and TRBJ1-5, with a weak D call TRBD1 (6 bases). This CDR3 contains 14 residues. CDR1 is MNHEY, CDR2 SVGEGT, per germline. V lost 5 bases, J lost 2 bases, and 10 bases lay in between.

V is TRBV5-1 and J is TRBJ1-5; 9 nucleotides match TRBD1. The CDR3 totals 13 residues. The V gene end was trimmed by 4 bases and the J gene end by 9 bases; junction bases not matched to a gene: 5. CDR1 and CDR2 from the germline V gene are SGHRS and YFSETQ. CDR3 sequence reads: CASSEGQGSPQHF. The CDR3 bases are TGCGCCAGCAGCGAGGGACAGGGTTCGCCCCAGCATTTT.

This chain connects TRBV19 to TRBJ2-1; 10 positions match TRBD1. Germline V gene data show CDR1 as LNHDA and CDR2 as SQIVND (reference sequence). The CDR3 length is 13 residues. Trimming cost V 11 bases and J 4 bases; bases outside gene matches: 5. The CDR3 DNA reads TGTGCCGTCAAGGACAGGGGGTACAATGAGCAGTTCTTC. Translated, it gives CAVKDRGYNEQFF.

J is TRBJ1-1 and V is TRBV12-3 or TRBV12-4; tentative D call: TRBD1 (5 bases). The CDR3 totals 13 residues. Trimming cost V 3 bases and J 4 bases, with 9 bases left between them. DNA of the CDR3: TGTGCCAGCAGTTTTGGGGGGGGCACTGAAGCTTTCTTT. Protein product: CASSFGGGTEAFF.

This clone has more than one count but fewer than ten. The chain couples TRBV6-5 to TRBJ2-2, with 8 bases lining up with TRBD2. Germline-derived CDR1 and CDR2 are MNHEY and SVGAGI. CDR3 length equals 16 residues. J gave up 4 bases and V 2 bases, and 6 bases lay outside the gene matches. CDR3 residues: CASSYRLLAATGELFF. The CDR3 DNA follows: TGTGCCAGCAGTTACAGACTACTAGCGGCCACCGGGGAGCTGTTTTTT.

The chain has TRBV4-3 and TRBJ2-2; perhaps TRBD2 as D (5 bases). Germline CDR1 is LGHNA and CDR2 is YSLEER. Trimming cost V 4 bases and J 7 bases, with 13 bases left between them. This CDR3 spans 14 amino acids. The CDR3 loop reads CASSRLGEIGELFF. The DNA for the CDR3 is TGCGCCAGCAGCCGCCTCGGGGAAATCGGGGAGCTGTTTTTT.

The V and J genes are TRBV7-9 and TRBJ2-3; 7 bases are a match to TRBD2. The CDR3 has 16 amino acids. The junction had 6 bases not matched to a gene; V was cut back by 0 bases and J by 3 bases. Germline assignment: CDR1 SEHNR and CDR2 FQNEAQ (reference sequence). The CDR3 DNA reads TGTGCCAGCAGCTTAGCTACTGGAGCGGGAACAGATACGCAGTATTTT. It is translated as CASSLATGAGTDTQYF.

This clone was seen a handful of times. The chain employs TRBV7-9 and TRBJ1-2; the match to TRBD1 covers 9 bases. CDR3 length equals 15 residues. Germline V gives CDR1 SEHNR, CDR2 FQNEAQ (reference sequence). With V trimmed by 5 bases and J by 3 bases, 7 bases remained unmatched. CDR3 DNA: TGTGCCAGCAGCACGGGACAGGGTCTTGACTATGGCTACACCTTC. Translation gives CASSTGQGLDYGYTF.

Details on this clone: This sample includes further DNA sequences coding for the same CDR3. This rearrangement joins TRBV2 to TRBJ2-7, with D tentatively TRBD1 (6 bases). Germline V gene lookup returns CDR1 SNHLY and CDR2 FYNNEI. The CDR3 consists of 12 residues. V shed 6 bases and J shed 4 bases, with 10 bases lying between them. The CDR3 is CASSVRGYEQYV. The CDR3 nucleotides read TGTGCCAGCAGCGTCAGGGGATACGAGCAGTACGTC.

V and J are TRBV5-4 and TRBJ1-1; 8 nucleotides match TRBD1. After removal of 7 bases from V and 0 bases from J, the junction contained 8 bases not matched to a gene. CDR1 is SGHNT and CDR2 is YYREEE in the germline V gene (reference sequence). This CDR3 region has 15 residues. For the CDR3, the DNA is TGTGCCAGCCGGGACAGGATAAACATGAACACTGAAGCTTTCTTT. Its translation is CASRDRINMNTEAFF.

The chain has TRBV7-9 and TRBJ2-7, with D maybe TRBD1 (5 bases). CDR1 and CDR2 from the germline V gene are SEHNR and FQNEAQ (reference sequence). V was cut by 5 bases and J by 0 bases, with 14 bases left in between. This CDR3 has 15 amino acids. For the CDR3, the DNA is TGTGCCAGCAGCGTACTTACAGGAGTCTCCTACGAGCAGTACGTC. Its translation is CASSVLTGVSYEQYV.

The rearrangement joins TRBV5-1 to TRBJ2-5; D possibly corresponds to TRBD2 (7 bases). CDR1 and CDR2 (germline): SGHRS, YFSETQ. Trimming removed 4 bases at V and 0 bases at J, with 13 bases between. The CDR3 consists of 15 residues. DNA for the CDR3: TGCGCCAGCAGCCTACAGGGAGGGCACCAAGAGACCCAGTACTTC. Amino acid sequence: CASSLQGGHQETQYF.

V and J are TRBV9 and TRBJ2-1; TRBD2 aligns across 7 bases. V shed 0 bases and J 0 bases; nucleotides not matched to a gene: 3. CDR1 and CDR2 (germline): SGDLS, YYNGEE. The CDR3 totals 16 residues. DNA for the CDR3: TGTGCCAGCAGCGTAGCCCGCGGGAGCTCCTACAATGAGCAGTTCTTC. Amino acids: CASSVARGSSYNEQFF.

This rearrangement joins TRBV11-3 to TRBJ2-1; 9 nucleotides agree with TRBD2. This CDR3 contains 16 residues. CDR1 is SGHNT, CDR2 YENEEA, per germline. J lost 4 bases, V lost 4 bases, and 8 bases had no gene match. CDR3 residues: CASSSRLAGGYNEQFF. As DNA, the CDR3 is TGTGCCAGCAGCTCCCGCTTGGCGGGAGGGTACAATGAGCAGTTCTTC.

The rearrangement uses TRBV7-9 and TRBJ2-2, with 8 bases lining up with TRBD1. The CDR3 length is 17 residues. Trimming took 3 bases from V and 6 from J; bases not matched to a gene: 12. Per the germline V gene, CDR1 is SEHNR and CDR2 is FQNEAQ (reference sequence). The chain's CDR3 is CASSFGQGGVHPGELFF. CDR3 in DNA: TGTGCCAGCAGCTTCGGACAGGGCGGTGTTCATCCCGGGGAGCTGTTTTTT.

The chain joins TRBV5-6 to TRBJ2-7; D might be TRBD1 (5 bases). The CDR3 extends over 12 amino acids. The germline CDR1 and CDR2 sequences are SGHDT and YYEEEE. V lost 4 bases and J 2 bases, leaving 7 bases between the germline ends. The CDR3 DNA is TGTGCCAGCAGCGCAGGGACCTACGAGCAGTACGTC. The encoded protein is CASSAGTYEQYV.

The chain uses TRBV7-9 and TRBJ2-3; 10 bases align to TRBD2. CDR1 and CDR2 (germline): SEHNR, FQNEAQ (reference sequence). V trimming: 5 bases; J trimming: 6 bases; junction bases outside the gene matches: 11. There are 16 residues in the CDR3. As DNA, the CDR3 is TGTGCCAGCAGCCTCGGGGGAGCGGGAGGGCACGATACGCAGTATTTT. Translating gives CASSLGGAGGHDTQYF.

The chain combines TRBV19 with TRBJ1-3, with unresolved D. Germline V gives CDR1 LNHDA, CDR2 SQIVND (reference sequence). Trimming stripped 6 bases from V and 0 bases from J, with 12 bases between. The CDR3 sequence is 15 residues long. The CDR3 reads CASSPGSVSGNTIYF. CDR3 nucleotide sequence: TGTGCCAGTAGCCCTGGCAGTGTCTCTGGAAACACCATATATTTT.

J is TRBJ2-3 and V is TRBV9; D is possibly TRBD2 (7 bases). Germline CDR1 SGDLS, CDR2 YYNGEE. Trimming removed 3 bases at V and 6 bases at J, with 11 bases between. CDR3 length equals 13 residues. The DNA for the CDR3 is TGTGCCAGCAGCGCGACGGGGGGCGATACGCAGTATTTT. Protein: CASSATGGDTQYF.

The chain carries TRBV5-8 and TRBJ1-5; TRBD1 is a possible D gene (5 bases). The CDR3 loop spans 19 amino acids. V dropped 0 bases and J dropped 1 base, with 20 bases sitting between them. Germline V gene sequence: CDR1 SGHTS, CDR2 YDEGEE. The CDR3 spells CASSLVLGLSLMSNQPQHF. Here the CDR3 DNA reads TGTGCCAGCAGCTTGGTTTTGGGACTGAGCCTCATGAGCAATCAGCCCCAGCATTTT.

The chain recombines TRBV9 with TRBJ2-3; D is ambiguous. This CDR3 has 15 residues. V shed 7 bases and J shed 1 base, with 16 bases lying between them. CDR1 is SGDLS and CDR2 is YYNGEE in the germline V gene. CDR3 bases: TGTGCCAGCGGTCATAGATCTCCGGGCACAGATACGCAGTATTTT. Its protein is CASGHRSPGTDTQYF.

The chain carries TRBV25-1 and TRBJ1-1, with a possible D match to TRBD1 (6 bases). The CDR3 is 14 amino acids. Germline CDR1 is MGHDK and CDR2 is SYGVNS. V was pared by 8 bases and J by 1 base, with 14 bases between. CDR3 in DNA: TGTGCCAGCTGGGTAGGGGGTGCGAACACTGAAGCTTTCTTT. Translated: CASWVGGANTEAFF.

The chain joins TRBV14 to TRBJ2-3; 9 positions match TRBD2. The CDR3 has 14 amino acids. Germline lookup yields CDR1 SGHDN and CDR2 FVKESK. Trimming took 2 bases from V and 4 from J; bases not matched to a gene: 1. CDR3 nucleotide sequence: TGTGCCAGCAGCCAATCTAGCGGGGCAGATACGCAGTATTTT. Amino acid sequence: CASSQSSGADTQYF. Together with reference TRBV14 and TRBJ2-3, the CDR3 gives the full variable domain: EAGVTQFPSHSVIEKGQTVTLRCDPISGHDNLYWYRRVMGKEIKFLLHFVKESKQDESGMPNNRFLAERTGGTYSTLKVQPAELEDSGVYFCASSQSSGADTQYFGPGTRLTVL.

CDR3 loop: CASSPRALQETQYF. DNA of the CDR3: TGTGCCAGTAGTCCCAGGGCCCTACAAGAGACCCAGTACTTC. The chain couples TRBV19 to TRBJ2-5, with D possibly TRBD1 on 5 matching bases. In germline, CDR1 is LNHDA, CDR2 SQIVND (reference sequence). Trimming cost V 5 bases and J 2 bases, with 12 bases left between them. CDR3 length: 14 amino acids.

This clone appeared once. The chain uses TRBV7-9 and TRBJ1-3, with a tentative D call TRBD1 (5 bases). This CDR3 region has 14 residues. In germline, CDR1 is SEHNR, CDR2 FQNEAQ (reference sequence). V gave up 7 bases and J gave up 4 bases, with 14 bases separating them. The CDR3 spells CASNTRGDGNTIYF. The DNA for the CDR3 is TGTGCCAGCAACACTCGGGGGGACGGAAACACCATATATTTT.